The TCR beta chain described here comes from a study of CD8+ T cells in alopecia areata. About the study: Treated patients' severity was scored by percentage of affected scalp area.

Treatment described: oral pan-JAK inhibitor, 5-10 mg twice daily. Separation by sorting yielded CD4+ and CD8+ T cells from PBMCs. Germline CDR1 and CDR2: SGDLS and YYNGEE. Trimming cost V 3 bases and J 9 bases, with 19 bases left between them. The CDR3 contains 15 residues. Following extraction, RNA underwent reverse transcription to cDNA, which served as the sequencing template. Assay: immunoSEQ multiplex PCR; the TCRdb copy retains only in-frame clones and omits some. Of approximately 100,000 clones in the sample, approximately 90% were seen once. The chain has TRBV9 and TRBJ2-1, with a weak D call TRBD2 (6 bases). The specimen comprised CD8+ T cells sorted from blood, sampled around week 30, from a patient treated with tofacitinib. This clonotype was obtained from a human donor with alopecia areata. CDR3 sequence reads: CASSAGGTPIAEQFF. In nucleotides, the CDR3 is TGTGCCAGCAGCGCAGGAGGGACTCCGATTGCTGAGCAGTTCTTC.